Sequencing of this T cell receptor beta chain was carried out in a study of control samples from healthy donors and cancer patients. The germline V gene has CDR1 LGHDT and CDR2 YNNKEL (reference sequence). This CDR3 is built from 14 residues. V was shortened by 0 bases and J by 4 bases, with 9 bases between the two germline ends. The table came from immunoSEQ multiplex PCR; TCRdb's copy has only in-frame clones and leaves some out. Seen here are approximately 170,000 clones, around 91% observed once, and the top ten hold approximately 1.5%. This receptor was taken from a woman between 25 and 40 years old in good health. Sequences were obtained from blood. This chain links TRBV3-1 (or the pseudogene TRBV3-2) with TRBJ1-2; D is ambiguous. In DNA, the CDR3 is TGTGCCAGCAGCCAAGATTTAGTTTCCTATGGCTACACCTTC. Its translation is CASSQDLVSYGYTF.